This T cell receptor beta chain was sequenced in a study of blood T cell repertoires in COVID-19. The V gene lost 4 bases and the J gene lost 1 base, with 14 bases spanning the gap. The CDR3 totals 16 residues. CDR1 is MRHNA and CDR2 is SNTAGT in the germline V gene. Generated by immunoSEQ multiplex PCR, the TCRdb table keeps only in-frame clones and is missing some. Here the sample spans roughly 240,000 clones, 70% to 90% being singletons. The receptor comes from a woman aged 50 to 65 with acute COVID-19. The gene calls are TRBV6-4 and TRBJ1-5; D is uncertain. Sequences were obtained from PBMCs or T cells enriched from blood (not recorded which). CDR3 sequence reads: CASSGKEGYSNQPQHF. CDR3 nucleotide sequence: TGTGCCAGCAGTGGTAAGGAGGGTTACAGCAATCAGCCCCAGCATTTT.